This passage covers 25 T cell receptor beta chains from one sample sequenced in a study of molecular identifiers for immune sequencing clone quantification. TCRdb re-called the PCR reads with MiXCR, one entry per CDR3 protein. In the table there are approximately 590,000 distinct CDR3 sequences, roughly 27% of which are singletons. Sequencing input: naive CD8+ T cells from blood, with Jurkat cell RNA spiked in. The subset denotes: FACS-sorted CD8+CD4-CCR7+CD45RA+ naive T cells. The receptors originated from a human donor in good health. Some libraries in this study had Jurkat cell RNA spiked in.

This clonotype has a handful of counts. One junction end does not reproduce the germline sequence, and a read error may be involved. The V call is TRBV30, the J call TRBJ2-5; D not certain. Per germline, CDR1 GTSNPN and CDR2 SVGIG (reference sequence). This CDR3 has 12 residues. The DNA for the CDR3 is TGTGCCTGGAATCGGGTCCAAGAGGCCCAGTACTTC. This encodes CAWNRVQEAQYF. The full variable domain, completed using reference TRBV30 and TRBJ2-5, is SQTIHQWPATLVQPVGSPLSLECTVEGTSNPNLYWYRQAAGRGLQLLFYSVGIGQISSEVPQNLSASRPQDRQFILSSKKLLLSDSGFYLCAWNRVQEAQYFGPGTRLLVL.

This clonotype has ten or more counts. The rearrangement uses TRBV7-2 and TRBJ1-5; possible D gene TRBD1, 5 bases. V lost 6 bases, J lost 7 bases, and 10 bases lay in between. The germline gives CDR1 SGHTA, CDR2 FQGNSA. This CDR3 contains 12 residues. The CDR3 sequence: CASRYQGQPQHF. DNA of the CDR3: TGTGCCAGCAGATACCAGGGCCAGCCCCAGCATTTT.

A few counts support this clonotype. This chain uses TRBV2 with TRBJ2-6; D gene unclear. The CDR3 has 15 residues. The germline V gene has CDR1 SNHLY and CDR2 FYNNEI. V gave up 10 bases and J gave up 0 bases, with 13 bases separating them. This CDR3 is CATTIDLSGANVLTF. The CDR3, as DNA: TGTGCCACCACGATAGACCTCTCTGGGGCCAACGTCCTGACTTTC. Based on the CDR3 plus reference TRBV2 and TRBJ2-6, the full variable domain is EPEVTQTPSHQVTQMGQEVILRCVPISNHLYFYWYRQILGQKVEFLVSFYNNEISEKSEIFDDQFSVERPDGSNFTLKIRSTKLEDSAMYFCATTIDLSGANVLTFGAGSRLTVL.

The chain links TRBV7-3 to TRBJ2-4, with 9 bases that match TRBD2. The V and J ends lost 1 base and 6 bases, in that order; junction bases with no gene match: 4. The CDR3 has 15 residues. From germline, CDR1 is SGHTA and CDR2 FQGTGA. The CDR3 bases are TGTGCCAGCAGCTTAAGCGGGAGGGCGGGAAACATTCAGTACTTC. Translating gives CASSLSGRAGNIQYF.

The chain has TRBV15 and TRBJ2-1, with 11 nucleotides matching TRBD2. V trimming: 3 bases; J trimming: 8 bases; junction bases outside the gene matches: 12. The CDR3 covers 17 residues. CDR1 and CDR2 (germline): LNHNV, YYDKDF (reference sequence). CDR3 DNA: TGTGCCACCAGCAGGGTCCAGACTAGCGGGATCCTCTATGAGCAGTTCTTC. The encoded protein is CATSRVQTSGILYEQFF. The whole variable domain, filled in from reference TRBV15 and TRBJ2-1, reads DAMVIQNPRYQVTQFGKPVTLSCSQTLNHNVMYWYQQKSSQAPKLLFHYYDKDFNNEADTPDNFQSRRPNTSFCFLDIRSPGLGDTAMYLCATSRVQTSGILYEQFFGPGTRLTVL.

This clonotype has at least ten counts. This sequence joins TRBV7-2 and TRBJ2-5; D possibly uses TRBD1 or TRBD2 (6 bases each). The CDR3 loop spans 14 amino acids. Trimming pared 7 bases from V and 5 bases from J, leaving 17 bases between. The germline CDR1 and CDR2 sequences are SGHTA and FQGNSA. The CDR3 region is CASNHFGGSETQYF. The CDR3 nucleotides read TGTGCCAGCAACCATTTCGGGGGCAGCGAGACCCAGTACTTC. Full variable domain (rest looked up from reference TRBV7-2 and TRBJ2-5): GAGVSQSPSNKVTEKGKDVELRCDPISGHTALYWYRQSLGQGLEFLIYFQGNSAPDKSGLPSDRFSAERTGGSVSTLTIQRTQQEDSAVYLCASNHFGGSETQYFGPGTRLLVL.

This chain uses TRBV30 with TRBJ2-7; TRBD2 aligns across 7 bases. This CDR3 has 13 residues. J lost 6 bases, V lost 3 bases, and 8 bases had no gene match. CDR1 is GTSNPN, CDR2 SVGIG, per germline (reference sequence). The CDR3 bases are TGTGCCTGGAGCTCCGACGGGGGGACCGAGCAGTACTTC. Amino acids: CAWSSDGGTEQYF.

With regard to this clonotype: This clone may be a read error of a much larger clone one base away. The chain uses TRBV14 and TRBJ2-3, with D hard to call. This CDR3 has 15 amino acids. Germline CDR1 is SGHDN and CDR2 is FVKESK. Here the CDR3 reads CASAKLFGSTDAQYF. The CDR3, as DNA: TGTGCCAGCGCCAAGCTATTCGGATCCACAGATGCGCAGTATTTT.

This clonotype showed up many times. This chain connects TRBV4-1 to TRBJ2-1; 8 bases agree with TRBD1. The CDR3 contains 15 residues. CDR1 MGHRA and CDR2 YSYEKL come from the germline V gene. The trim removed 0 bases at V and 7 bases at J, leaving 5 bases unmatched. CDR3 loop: CASSQEMRQGNEQFF. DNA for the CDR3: TGCGCCAGCAGCCAAGAGATGCGACAGGGGAATGAGCAGTTCTTC.

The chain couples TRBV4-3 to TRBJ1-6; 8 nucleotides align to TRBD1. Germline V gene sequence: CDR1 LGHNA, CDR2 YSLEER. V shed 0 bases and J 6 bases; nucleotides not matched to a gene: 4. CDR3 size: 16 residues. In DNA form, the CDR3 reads TGCGCCAGCAGCCAAGATCGGGGACAGGCTAATTCACCCCTCCACTTT. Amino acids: CASSQDRGQANSPLHF.

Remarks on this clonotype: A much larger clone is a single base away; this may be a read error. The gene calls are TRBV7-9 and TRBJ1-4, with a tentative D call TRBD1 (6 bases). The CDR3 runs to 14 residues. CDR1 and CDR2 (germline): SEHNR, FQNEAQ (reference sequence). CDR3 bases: TGTGCCAGCAGCTCAGGGGAACCTAATGAAGAACTGTTTTTT. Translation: CASSSGEPNEELFF.

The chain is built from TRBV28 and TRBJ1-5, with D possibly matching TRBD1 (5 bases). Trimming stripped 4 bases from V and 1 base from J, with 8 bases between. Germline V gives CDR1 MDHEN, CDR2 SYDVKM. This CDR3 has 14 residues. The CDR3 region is CASSSGGSNQPQHF. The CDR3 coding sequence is TGTGCCAGCAGTTCCGGGGGAAGCAATCAGCCCCAGCATTTT.

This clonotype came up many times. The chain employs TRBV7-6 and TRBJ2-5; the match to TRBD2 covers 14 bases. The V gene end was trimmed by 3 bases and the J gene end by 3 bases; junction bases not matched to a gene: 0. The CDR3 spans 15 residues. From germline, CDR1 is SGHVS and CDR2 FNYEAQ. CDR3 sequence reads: CASSLTSGREETQYF. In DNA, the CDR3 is TGTGCCAGCAGCTTGACTAGCGGGAGGGAAGAGACCCAGTACTTC.

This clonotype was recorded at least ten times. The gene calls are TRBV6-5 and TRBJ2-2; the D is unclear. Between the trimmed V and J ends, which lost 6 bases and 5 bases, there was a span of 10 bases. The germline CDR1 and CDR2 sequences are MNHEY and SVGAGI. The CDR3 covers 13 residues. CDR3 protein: CASSSRVTGELFF. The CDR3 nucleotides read TGTGCCAGCAGCTCCAGAGTTACCGGGGAGCTGTTTTTT.

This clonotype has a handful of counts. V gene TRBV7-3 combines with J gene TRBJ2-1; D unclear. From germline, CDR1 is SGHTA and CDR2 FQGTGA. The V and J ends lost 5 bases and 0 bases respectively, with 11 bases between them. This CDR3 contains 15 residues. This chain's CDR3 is CASSRSESSYNEQFF. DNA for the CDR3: TGTGCCAGCAGCCGTTCAGAGAGCTCCTACAATGAGCAGTTCTTC. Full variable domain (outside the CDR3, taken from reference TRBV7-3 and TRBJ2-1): GAGVSQTPSNKVTEKGKYVELRCDPISGHTALYWYRQSLGQGPEFLIYFQGTGAADDSGLPNDRFFAVRPEGSVSTLKIQRTERGDSAVYLCASSRSESSYNEQFFGPGTRLTVL.

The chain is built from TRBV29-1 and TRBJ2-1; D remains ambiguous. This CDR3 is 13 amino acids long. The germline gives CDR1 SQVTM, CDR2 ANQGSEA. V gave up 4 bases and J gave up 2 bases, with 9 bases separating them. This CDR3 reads CSVAEDTYNEQFF. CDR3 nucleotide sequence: TGCAGCGTTGCCGAAGATACCTACAATGAGCAGTTCTTC.

In nucleotides, the CDR3 is TGTGCCAGCAGTAACCCAGGATATCCCATCAACAATGAGCAGTTCTTC. It translates to CASSNPGYPINNEQFF. The V gene is TRBV25-1, the J gene TRBJ2-1; D unresolved. V was trimmed by 5 bases and J by 5 bases, leaving 19 bases between them. The CDR3 covers 16 residues. CDR1 is MGHDK and CDR2 is SYGVNS in the germline V gene. Variable domain in full (rest from reference TRBV25-1 and TRBJ2-1): EADIYQTPRYLVIGTGKKITLECSQTMGHDKMYWYQQDPGMELHLIHYSYGVNSTEKGDLSSESTVSRIRTEHFPLTLESARPSHTSQYLCASSNPGYPINNEQFFGPGTRLTVL.

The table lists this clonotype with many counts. For the CDR3, the DNA is TGCAGTGCTAGACGGGCGACAGGTACCGAGCAGTACTTC. Protein product: CSARRATGTEQYF. The V gene is TRBV20-1, the J gene TRBJ2-7, with D perhaps TRBD1 (6 bases). The CDR3 length is 13 residues. Trimming took 2 bases from V and 6 from J, leaving 14 bases between them. Germline V gene lookup returns CDR1 DFQATT and CDR2 SNEGSKA (reference sequence).

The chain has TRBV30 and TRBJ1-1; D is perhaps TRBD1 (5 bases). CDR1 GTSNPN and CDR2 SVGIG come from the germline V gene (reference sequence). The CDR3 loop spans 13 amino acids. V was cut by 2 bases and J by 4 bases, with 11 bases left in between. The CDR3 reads CAWSMSGGTEAFF. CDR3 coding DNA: TGTGCCTGGAGTATGTCGGGGGGCACTGAAGCTTTCTTT.

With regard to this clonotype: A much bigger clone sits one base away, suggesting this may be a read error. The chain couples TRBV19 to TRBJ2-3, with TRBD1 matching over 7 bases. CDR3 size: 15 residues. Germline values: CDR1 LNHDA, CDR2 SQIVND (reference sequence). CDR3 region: CASNIGGSGTDTQYF. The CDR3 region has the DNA TGTGCCAGTAATATAGGGGGCAGTGGTACAGATACGCAGTATTTT.

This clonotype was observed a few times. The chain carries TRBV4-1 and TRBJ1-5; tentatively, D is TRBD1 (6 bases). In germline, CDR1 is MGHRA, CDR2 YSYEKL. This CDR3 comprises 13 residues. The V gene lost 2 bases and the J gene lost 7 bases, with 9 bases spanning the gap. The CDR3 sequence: CASSQLQGQPQHF. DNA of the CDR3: TGCGCCAGCAGCCAATTACAGGGCCAGCCCCAGCATTTT.

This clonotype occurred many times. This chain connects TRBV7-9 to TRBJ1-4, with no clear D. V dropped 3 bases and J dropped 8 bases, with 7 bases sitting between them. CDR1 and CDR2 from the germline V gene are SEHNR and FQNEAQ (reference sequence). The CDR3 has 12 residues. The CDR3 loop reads CASSLGPEKLFF. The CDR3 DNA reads TGTGCCAGCAGCTTGGGTCCGGAAAAACTGTTTTTT.

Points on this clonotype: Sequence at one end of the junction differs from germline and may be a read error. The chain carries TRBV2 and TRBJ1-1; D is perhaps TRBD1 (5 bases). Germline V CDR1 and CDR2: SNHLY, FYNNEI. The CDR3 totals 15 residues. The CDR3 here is CASSEGRGMNTEASF. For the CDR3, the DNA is TGTGCCAGCAGCGAGGGACGTGGGATGAACACTGAAGCTTCCTTT.

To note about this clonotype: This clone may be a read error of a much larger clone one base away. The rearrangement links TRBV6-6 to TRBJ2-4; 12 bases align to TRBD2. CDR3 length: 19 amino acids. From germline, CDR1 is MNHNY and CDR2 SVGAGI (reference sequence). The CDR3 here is CASSYPSGGAGLAKNIQCF. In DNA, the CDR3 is TGTGCCAGCAGTTATCCTAGCGGGGGGGCCGGTTTAGCCAAAAACATTCAGTGCTTC.

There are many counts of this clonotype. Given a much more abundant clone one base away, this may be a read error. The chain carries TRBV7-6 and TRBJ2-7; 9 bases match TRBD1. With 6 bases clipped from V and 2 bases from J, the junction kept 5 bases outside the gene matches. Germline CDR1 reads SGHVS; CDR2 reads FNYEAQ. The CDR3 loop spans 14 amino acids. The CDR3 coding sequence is TGTGCCAGCAGTCCCCGGACAGGGGCCTACGAGCAGTACTTC. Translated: CASSPRTGAYEQYF.